These 19 T cell receptor beta chains originate from one sample sequenced in a study of technical replicates of blood from several donors. Profiled with immunoSEQ multiplex PCR; TCRdb holds only in-frame clones, not every one. The profile covers just over 95,000 clones, with about 94% appearing a single time and 0.23% taken by the ten largest. Material for sequencing was T cells isolated from PBMCs. These receptors were taken from a human donor in good health.

The gene calls are TRBV28 and TRBJ1-2; TRBD1 might be the D (5 bases). Germline CDR1 is MDHEN and CDR2 is SYDVKM. The V and J ends lost 5 bases and 4 bases respectively, with 26 bases between them. The CDR3 extends over 18 amino acids. CDR3 nucleotide sequence: TGTGCCAGCAGTCCGACAGCGGTGGTTAGTCTGGGAGGCTATGGCTACACCTTC. This encodes CASSPTAVVSLGGYGYTF.

The V and J genes are TRBV27 and TRBJ1-1, with TRBD1 matching 8 bases. CDR3 length: 13 residues. The germline gives CDR1 MNHEY, CDR2 SMNVEV (reference sequence). V lost 8 bases to trimming and J lost 6 bases; unmatched junction nucleotides: 8. The CDR3 region has the DNA TGTGCCAGCTTTCAGGGGGCGTTCGCTGAAGCTTTCTTT. Its translation: CASFQGAFAEAFF.

The chain employs TRBV7-6 and TRBJ1-2, with D uncertain. V was trimmed by 0 bases and J by 4 bases, leaving 12 bases between them. The CDR3 length is 15 residues. Germline values: CDR1 SGHVS, CDR2 FNYEAQ. CDR3 sequence: CASSLAPGTSYGYTF. The CDR3 coding sequence is TGTGCCAGCAGCTTAGCCCCAGGAACTTCCTATGGCTACACCTTC.

This rearrangement joins TRBV5-8 to TRBJ1-5, with TRBD1 identical over 9 bases. The CDR3 sequence is 16 residues long. The V and J ends lost 4 bases and 4 bases, in that order; junction bases with no gene match: 9. Germline CDR1 reads SGHTS; CDR2 reads YDEGEE. CDR3 coding DNA: TGTGCCAGCAGCCTTACTAGGACAGGGGTTAATCAGCCCCAGCATTTT. It translates to CASSLTRTGVNQPQHF.

This chain uses TRBV14 with TRBJ2-3; no clear D gene. This CDR3 has 12 residues. Trimming removed 1 base from V and 6 bases from J, with 5 bases in between. Germline loops: CDR1 SGHDN, CDR2 FVKESK. The CDR3 loop is CASSQVLDTQYF. In nucleotides, the CDR3 is TGTGCCAGCAGCCAAGTCTTGGATACGCAGTATTTT.

This chain connects TRBV4-1 to TRBJ1-2; D perhaps matches TRBD1 (6 bases). Trimming cost V 3 bases and J 2 bases, with 7 bases left between them. CDR1 and CDR2 from the germline V gene are MGHRA and YSYEKL. This CDR3 has 13 amino acids. CDR3: CASSQDSNYGYTF. For the CDR3, the DNA is TGCGCCAGCAGCCAGGACAGCAACTATGGCTACACCTTC.

The rearrangement uses TRBV25-1 and TRBJ2-7; D might be TRBD2 (5 bases). The ends were cut back, 6 bases at V and 0 bases at J, with 12 bases in the middle. This CDR3 is built from 14 residues. From germline, CDR1 is MGHDK and CDR2 SYGVNS. Here the CDR3 DNA reads TGTGCCAGCAGCCCGGACTCAAGCTCCTACGAGCAGTACTTC. Its protein is CASSPDSSSYEQYF.

The chain combines TRBV6-5 with TRBJ2-1, with 9 bases that match TRBD1. The J segment lost 7 bases and the V segment lost 6 bases, leaving 10 bases of the junction unmatched. The CDR3 sequence is 15 residues long. In germline, CDR1 is MNHEY, CDR2 SVGAGI. The DNA for the CDR3 is TGTGCCAGCAGATCCGGGACAGGGCTGTTGAATGAGCAGTTCTTC. It translates to CASRSGTGLLNEQFF.

The chain recombines TRBV5-6 with TRBJ2-4, with TRBD1 matching 7 bases. Trimming cost V 4 bases and J 8 bases; bases outside gene matches: 3. Germline-derived CDR1 and CDR2 are SGHDT and YYEEEE. The CDR3 totals 12 residues. CDR3 coding DNA: TGTGCCAGCAGCAAACAGGGGTACATTCAGTACTTC. Its protein is CASSKQGYIQYF.

The rearrangement joins TRBV7-9 to TRBJ1-2; TRBD1 aligns across 7 bases. This CDR3 spans 15 amino acids. V shed 0 bases and J 6 bases; nucleotides not matched to a gene: 7. Germline CDR1 SEHNR, CDR2 FQNEAQ (reference sequence). Here the CDR3 reads CASSLASTGADGYTF. CDR3 sequence (DNA): TGTGCCAGCAGCTTAGCTTCAACAGGGGCGGATGGCTACACCTTC.

The J gene is TRBJ1-2, the V gene TRBV2, with D maybe TRBD1 (6 bases). This CDR3 contains 13 residues. Germline V gives CDR1 SNHLY, CDR2 FYNNEI. The V gene lost 3 bases and the J gene lost 7 bases, with 12 bases spanning the gap. In DNA, the CDR3 is TGTGCCAGCAGTGACGCAGGGGCGGGTGGCTACACCTTC. Its translation is CASSDAGAGGYTF.

V gene TRBV2 combines with J gene TRBJ1-6; D is unresolved. The length of the CDR3 is 14 residues. V shed 2 bases and J shed 6 bases, with 8 bases lying between them. CDR1 and CDR2 (germline): SNHLY, FYNNEI. The CDR3 DNA sequence: TGTGCCAGCAGTGAACCCAAATTTAATTCACCCCTCCACTTT. The encoded protein is CASSEPKFNSPLHF.

The genes are TRBV7-6 and TRBJ2-7; D possibly corresponds to TRBD1 (7 bases). CDR3 length equals 15 residues. CDR1 is SGHVS and CDR2 is FNYEAQ in the germline V gene. Trimming removed 5 bases from V and 2 bases from J, with 16 bases in between. The DNA of the CDR3 is TGTGCCAGCAGCACCGGAGGGACAGAGCCCTACGAGCAGTACTTC. It encodes CASSTGGTEPYEQYF.

The V gene is TRBV10-1, the J gene TRBJ2-7; 12 positions agree with TRBD1. Germline V CDR1 and CDR2: WNHNN, SYGVQD (reference sequence). The CDR3 spans 13 residues. J gave up 5 bases and V 8 bases, and 4 bases lay outside the gene matches. For the CDR3, the DNA is TGCGCCAGCGGGGGACAGGGGGCGAACGAGCAGTACTTC. As protein: CASGGQGANEQYF.

This chain uses TRBV18 with TRBJ2-7, with TRBD2 matching 7 bases. Germline CDR1 is KGHSH and CDR2 is LQKENI. V lost 3 bases, J lost 5 bases, and 13 bases stayed unmatched. The CDR3 length is 16 residues. CDR3 in DNA: TGTGCCAGCTCACCCTATAGCGGGCTAGCGTCCAACGAGCAGTACTTC. Translation: CASSPYSGLASNEQYF.

The chain employs TRBV9 and TRBJ1-2; D call uncertain. CDR3 length: 16 amino acids. Trimming shortened V by 3 bases and J by 3 bases, and 18 bases separated the two germline ends. Germline CDR1 and CDR2: SGDLS and YYNGEE. CDR3 bases: TGTGCCAGCAGCGGGTTCGAACCCGGAGGCGACTATGGCTACACCTTC. It codes for CASSGFEPGGDYGYTF.

V is TRBV19 and J is TRBJ1-6; 7 bases align to TRBD1. J gave up 6 bases and V 5 bases, and 10 bases lay outside the gene matches. The CDR3 length is 16 residues. In germline, CDR1 is LNHDA, CDR2 SQIVND (reference sequence). CDR3 amino acids: CASSDRQGLGNSPLHF. The CDR3 bases are TGTGCCAGTAGTGACCGACAGGGTTTGGGTAATTCACCCCTCCACTTT.

In its sample, this clone was seen once. The rearrangement links TRBV5-5 to TRBJ1-1; D gene uncertain. Germline values: CDR1 SGHKS, CDR2 YYEKEE (reference sequence). The CDR3 has 13 residues. The V end lost 4 bases, the J end lost 6 bases, and 13 bases lay between the germline ends. The CDR3 spells CASSQLLGSEAFF. The DNA of the CDR3 is TGTGCCAGCAGCCAACTCCTCGGTTCTGAAGCTTTCTTT.

The chain combines TRBV2 with TRBJ1-5; D not certain. The CDR3 sequence is 15 residues long. CDR1 is SNHLY, CDR2 FYNNEI, per germline. The V gene lost 2 bases and the J gene lost 6 bases, with 14 bases spanning the gap. CDR3 sequence (DNA): TGTGCCAGCAGTGAAACGCGGGCCGCCGGTCAGCCCCAGCATTTT. This encodes CASSETRAAGQPQHF.